These T cell receptor beta chains were read from a single sample in a study of blood T cells in healthy people across ages. MiXCR, applied by TCRdb to the 5' RACE reads, yields one record per CDR3 protein. The table lists about 1,800,000 distinct CDR3 sequences, roughly 27% of them singletons. The sample consisted of blood. The origin of the receptors is a woman aged 25 to 39 in good health. Both conserved end residues are part of each CDR3. The order of the fields is CDR3 length, clone size, V gene, J gene, D gene, CDR3 DNA, CDR3 protein. A D gene is named only where the DNA matches it firmly. Clone size is not always given. Where it is, it says once, few, many or a class for expanded clones.

>13|-|TRBV2|TRBJ2-1|-
TGTGCCAGTGAGTTGTCGAGGAGCGATGAGCAGTTCTTC
CASELSRSDEQFF
>16|few|TRBV5-1|TRBJ2-3|-
TGCGCCAGCAGCTCCACGGTTGGGGGTCGAACAGATACGCAGTATTTT
CASSSTVGGRTDTQYF
>17|-|TRBV5-1|TRBJ2-1|TRBD1
TGCGCCAGCAGCTTGGTCCCGACAGGGACCCTTTTCAATGAGCAGTTCTTC
CASSLVPTGTLFNEQFF
>14|few|TRBV29-1|TRBJ1-2|-
TGCAGCGTTGATGACAGCCGCAGTAACTATGGCTACACCTTC
CSVDDSRSNYGYTF
>16|-|TRBV21-1|TRBJ2-5|-
TGTGCCAGCAGCCCTCTGGAATACAGCCCCCAAGAGACCCAGTACTTC
CASSPLEYSPQETQYF
>15|few|TRBV20-1|TRBJ2-3|TRBD2
TGCAGTGCTGAGGGACTAGCGGGGGGCACAGATACGCAGTATTTT
CSAEGLAGGTDTQYF
>14|-|TRBV2|TRBJ2-1|-
TGTGCCACCAAGGGGGCGGGACAATGGAATGAGCAGTTCTTC
CATKGAGQWNEQFF
>15|few|TRBV9|TRBJ2-7|TRBD2
TGTGCCAGCAGCGTTACTAGCGGGGGCCCCTACGAGCAGTACTTC
CASSVTSGGPYEQYF
>15|-|TRBV29-1|TRBJ2-1|-
TGCAGCGCCCTAACGACAGTAGGGCACCAAGAGACCCAGTTCTTC
CSALTTVGHQETQFF
>16|few|TRBV5-1|TRBJ2-1|TRBD2
TGCGCCAGCAGCTTGGATCCGGCGGGAGCAGTGAATGAGCAGTTCTTC
CASSLDPAGAVNEQFF
>13|-|TRBV29-1|TRBJ2-7|TRBD2
TGCAGCGTGGGGGAGGGCTCTTACTACGAGCAGTACTTC
CSVGEGSYYEQYF
>13|-|TRBV5-1|TRBJ1-2|-
TGCGCCAGCAGCTTGGAATTTCCGAGGGGCTACACCTTC
CASSLEFPRGYTF
>13|-|TRBV28|TRBJ2-5|TRBD1
TGTGCCAGCAGCCTAACAGGGGGGCAGACCCAGTACTTC
CASSLTGGQTQYF
>15|few|TRBV6-4|TRBJ1-6|-
TGTGCCAGCAGTGCGGGGATAGGGGATAATTCACCCCTCCACTTT
CASSAGIGDNSPLHF
>14|few|TRBV19|TRBJ2-7|-
TGTGCCAGTAGTATAGCTGATGATGACTACGAGCAGTACTTC
CASSIADDDYEQYF
>16|many|TRBV27|TRBJ2-5|-
TGTGCCAGCAGACCCCGGGACTCCACGTTACAAGAGACCCAGTACTTC
CASRPRDSTLQETQYF
>15|few|TRBV4-1|TRBJ1-2|-
TGCGCCAGCAGCCAAACCAGCCGGGACGAAGATGGCTACACCTTC
CASSQTSRDEDGYTF
>14|-|TRBV27|TRBJ2-7|TRBD1
TGTGCCAGCAGTCCGGGACAGGTGTCCTACGAGCGGTACTTC
CASSPGQVSYERYF
>13|-|TRBV7-2|TRBJ2-1|-
TGTGCCAGCAGCTTATACAGGAACAATGAGCAGTTCTTC
CASSLYRNNEQFF
>15|-|TRBV6-2/TRBV6-3|TRBJ2-7|-
TGTGCCAGCAGTGGCCACGGGACCTGGGATTACGAGCAGTACTTC
CASSGHGTWDYEQYF
>14|-|TRBV5-1|TRBJ1-6|TRBD1
TGCGCCAGCAGCTTTAGGGGGCAGGATTCACCCCTCCACTTT
CASSFRGQDSPLHF
>16|-|TRBV18|TRBJ1-1|-
TGTGCCAGCTCACCCGGCTCCTTCCAATTGGGCACTGAAGCTTTCTTT
CASSPGSFQLGTEAFF
>14|-|TRBV12-3/TRBV12-4|TRBJ2-3|-
TGTACCAGCAGACGGCGGGGAACCACAGATACGCAGTATTTT
CTSRRRGTTDTQYF
>15|few|TRBV11-2|TRBJ2-4|-
TGTGCCAGCAGCTTATCCAACTCTCGGGGAAACATTCAGTACTTC
CASSLSNSRGNIQYF
>14|-|TRBV2|TRBJ1-6|-
TGTGCCAGCACTTGGACAGATCGGAATTCACCCCTCCACTTT
CASTWTDRNSPLHF
>14|few|TRBV5-1|TRBJ2-1|-
TGCGCCAGCAGCTTGTACGCTGGCTACAATGAGCAGTTCTTC
CASSLYAGYNEQFF
>14|few|TRBV4-1|TRBJ2-5|TRBD2
TGCGCCAGCAGCCAAGACCGGACTAGCGGGACCCAGTACTTC
CASSQDRTSGTQYF
>13|few|TRBV20-1|TRBJ1-1|-
TGCAGTGCGAAGAAGGGATTGGACACTGAAGCTTTCTTT
CSAKKGLDTEAFF
>15|few|TRBV20-1|TRBJ1-1|TRBD1
TGCAGTGCCACCATCCCGGACAGGGTAAACACTGAAGCTTTCTTT
CSATIPDRVNTEAFF
>14|-|TRBV7-9|TRBJ1-1|-
TGTGCCAGCAGCTCCAAGCAGGGGAGGACTGAAGCTTTCTTT
CASSSKQGRTEAFF
>17|-|TRBV20-1|TRBJ2-3|TRBD2
TGCAGTGCTAGGGGATCGACTAGCGGGAGGGACACAGATACGCAGTATTTT
CSARGSTSGRDTDTQYF
>14|-|TRBV7-9|TRBJ2-3|-
TGTGCCAGCAGCTTAAAGGATGGGACAGATACGCAGTATTTT
CASSLKDGTDTQYF
>14|-|TRBV4-1|TRBJ2-7|-
TGCGCCAGCAAATTTGCCCCGGCAGGCTACGAGCAGTACTTC
CASKFAPAGYEQYF
>13|-|TRBV6-5|TRBJ1-2|-
TGTGCCAGCAGAAATGAGGGCTTCTATGGCTACACCTTC
CASRNEGFYGYTF
>15|-|TRBV5-5|TRBJ2-5|-
TGTGCCAGCAGCGCCTACTACCACCTACAAGAGACCCAGTACTTC
CASSAYYHLQETQYF
>15|few|TRBV12-3/TRBV12-4|TRBJ1-4|TRBD1
TGTGCCAGCAGTTTGGCCGGGACAGCTAATGAAAAACTGTTTTTT
CASSLAGTANEKLFF
>12|-|TRBV29-1|TRBJ2-3|TRBD2
TGCGGCGCGGGGACTAGCGGGGATACGCAGTATTTT
CGAGTSGDTQYF
>14|-|TRBV6-1|TRBJ1-2|-
TGTGCCAGCGCCCTCGCCAGGAGAGACTATGGCTACACCTTC
CASALARRDYGYTF
>18|-|TRBV7-6|TRBJ2-1|-
TGTGCCAACAGCTTGCGCGGGGGCTTTCTACAATCCTACAATGAGCAGTTCTTC
CANSLRGGFLQSYNEQFF
>11|-|TRBV29-1|TRBJ2-5|-
TGCAGCGTTGTGGCGGGTGAGACCCAGTACTTC
CSVVAGETQYF
>13|-|TRBV20-1|TRBJ1-4|TRBD1
TGCAGCGTAACAGGGGGCGATCGGGAAAAACTGTTTTTT
CSVTGGDREKLFF
>17|few|TRBV12-3/TRBV12-4|TRBJ2-1|TRBD2
TGTGCCAGCAGTTCCCAGGGACTAGCGGGCTTCTACAATGAGCAGTTCTTC
CASSSQGLAGFYNEQFF
>11|few|TRBV7-9|TRBJ2-7|-
TGTGCCAGCAGCTGGCCGGGACGGGTGTACTTC
CASSWPGRVYF
>14|few|TRBV20-1|TRBJ2-5|-
TGCAGTGCTAGAGATTTAGGCGTTTGGGAGACCCAGTACTTC
CSARDLGVWETQYF